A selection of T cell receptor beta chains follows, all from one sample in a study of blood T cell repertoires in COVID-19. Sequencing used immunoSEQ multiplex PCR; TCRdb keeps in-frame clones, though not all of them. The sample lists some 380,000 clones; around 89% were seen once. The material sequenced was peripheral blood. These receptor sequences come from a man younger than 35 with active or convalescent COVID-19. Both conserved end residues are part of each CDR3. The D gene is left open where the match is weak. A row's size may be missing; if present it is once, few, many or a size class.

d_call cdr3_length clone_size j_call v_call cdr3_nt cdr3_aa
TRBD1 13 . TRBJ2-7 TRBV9 TGTGCCAGCAGCGTAGACAGGGGCTACGAGCAGTACTTC CASSVDRGYEQYF
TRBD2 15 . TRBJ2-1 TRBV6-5 TGTGCCAGCAGCCCAACTAGCGTTGGTTCCAATGAGCAGTTCTTC CASSPTSVGSNEQFF
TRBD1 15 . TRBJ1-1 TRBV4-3 TGCGCCAGCAGCCAGGAGGACAGGGGAGGAACTGAAGCTTTCTTT CASSQEDRGGTEAFF
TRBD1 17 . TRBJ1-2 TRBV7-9 TGTGCCAGCAGCTTAGAAGTAGGGACAGCGATATACTATGGCTACACCTTC CASSLEVGTAIYYGYTF
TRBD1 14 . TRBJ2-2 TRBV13 TGTGCCAGCAGCCCACCGACAGGGCCCGGGGAGCTGTTTTTT CASSPPTGPGELFF
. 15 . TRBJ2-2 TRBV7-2 TGTGCCAGCAGCTTAGCCCTCACTAGTGACGGGGAGCTGTTTTTT CASSLALTSDGELFF
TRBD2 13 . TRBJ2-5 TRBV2 TGTGCCAGCAAGGGGACTACCCAAGAGACCCAGTACTTC CASKGTTQETQYF
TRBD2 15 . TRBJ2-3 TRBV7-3 TGTGCCAGCAGCTTTCTCGGGGGAGGGACAGATACGCAGTATTTT CASSFLGGGTDTQYF
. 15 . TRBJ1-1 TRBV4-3 TGCGCCAGCAGCCAAGGTTTTGGGCAGAACACTGAAGCTTTCTTT CASSQGFGQNTEAFF
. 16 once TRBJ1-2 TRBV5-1 TGCGCCAGCAGCTTGGCCAGGGCGGCTAAGGACTATGGCTACACCTTC CASSLARAAKDYGYTF
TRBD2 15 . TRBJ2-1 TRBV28 TGTGCCAGCAGACTACTAGCGGGAGCAAACTATGAGCAGTTCTTC CASRLLAGANYEQFF
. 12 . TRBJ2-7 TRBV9 TGTGCCAGCAGCGCAGACACCTACGAGCAGTACTTC CASSADTYEQYF
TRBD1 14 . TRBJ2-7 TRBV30 TGTGCCTGGAGGGGAGGACAGGGGAACTACGAGCAGTACTTC CAWRGGQGNYEQYF
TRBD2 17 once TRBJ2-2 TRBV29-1 TGCAGCGTTTGCCAACTCAGCGGGGGGGCCGGCACCGGGGAGCTGTTTTTT CSVCQLSGGAGTGELFF
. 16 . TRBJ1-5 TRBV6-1 TGTGCCAGCAGTGAATTGCAGATCCATAGCAATCAGCCCCAGCATTTT CASSELQIHSNQPQHF
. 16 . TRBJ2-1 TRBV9 TGTGCCAGCAGCACCAGTTTAGCGGTCTCTTACAATGAGCAGTTCTTC CASSTSLAVSYNEQFF
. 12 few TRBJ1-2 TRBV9 TGTGCCAGCAGCGCCGGGGGTTATGGCTACACCTTC CASSAGGYGYTF
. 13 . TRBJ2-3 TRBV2 TGTGCCAGCAGAATTTCGGGGGCAGATACGCAGTATTTT CASRISGADTQYF
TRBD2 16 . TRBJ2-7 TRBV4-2 TGTGCCAGCAGCCCCCAGATGGCGGGGGGTTCCTACGAGCAGTACTTC CASSPQMAGGSYEQYF
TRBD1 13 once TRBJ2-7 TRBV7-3 TGTGCCAGCAGCCTCACAGGGGTGCACGAGCAGTACTTC CASSLTGVHEQYF
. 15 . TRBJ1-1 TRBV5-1 TGCGCCAGCAGCTTGAAAGCAGGGGTGAACACTGAAGCTTTCTTT CASSLKAGVNTEAFF
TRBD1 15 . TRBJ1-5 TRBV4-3 TGCGCCAGCAGCCAAGATTGGACAGGGAATCAGCCCCAGCATTTT CASSQDWTGNQPQHF
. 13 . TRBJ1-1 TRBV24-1 TGTGCCACCAGTGCCGGCGGTCCGGGTGAAGCTTTCTTT CATSAGGPGEAFF
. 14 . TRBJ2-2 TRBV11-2 TGTGCCAGCAGCTTAGTCGCAGTTACCGGGGAGCTGTTTTTT CASSLVAVTGELFF
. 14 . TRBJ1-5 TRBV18 TGTGCCAGCTCACCACCTTCGGGGAGTCAGCCCCAGCATTTT CASSPPSGSQPQHF
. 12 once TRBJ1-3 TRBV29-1 TGCAGCGGGGGAGGGGTTGGAAACACCATATATTTT CSGGGVGNTIYF
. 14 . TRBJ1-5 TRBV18 TGTGCCAGCTCAGGGGCAGGGGCGATTCAGCCCCAGCATTTT CASSGAGAIQPQHF
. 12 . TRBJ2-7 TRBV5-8 TGTGCCAGCAGGGAGACAGTCTACGAGCAGTACTTC CASRETVYEQYF